This T cell receptor beta chain originates from a study of CD8 T cells in ankylosing spondylitis. TCRdb reanalysed the 5' RACE reads using MiXCR and keeps one entry per CDR3 protein. This table holds 290,000 or so distinct CDR3 sequences, less than 25% found once. From germline, CDR1 is LGHDT and CDR2 YNNKEL (reference sequence). The CDR3 length is 11 residues. Trimming pared 2 bases from V and 5 bases from J, leaving 3 bases between. In the case of this clonotype: Antigen specificity is unknown.

General observations from the study: In ankylosing spondylitis blood, a motif of about eight highly homologous TCR beta variants appeared characteristic.

The sample taken for sequencing was blood, either unsorted or a sorted T cell fraction (not recorded which). The TCR originated in a female donor with ankylosing spondylitis or in good health (not recorded which). The rearrangement joins TRBV3-1 to TRBJ2-5; no firm D call. The CDR3 region is CASSQFETQYF. The CDR3, as DNA: TGTGCCAGCAGCCAATTTGAGACCCAGTACTTC.